The entry below describes one T cell receptor (beta chain). The antigen it binds to is not known. Base qualities are missing; no much larger clone stands one base away. This record belongs to a study of blood T cells in healthy people across ages (dated by TCRdb to between 2014 and 2016). At the level of the whole study: In model experiments, roughly one uniquely barcoded TCR beta cDNA molecule per two T cells was captured by template switching. For two donors (one aged 18 to 29 and one aged 80 or older), the study analyzed two additional independent replicas of 1 million unique cDNA reads from the same blood draw. To avoid experimental bias, donors of different ages were distributed randomly across sequencing lanes. Donors were grouped into four age groups: young (average 16 years), middle-aged (39), aged (around 60) and long-lived (approximately 78). Age-related changes in TCR beta repertoire diversity were measured in the study by deep sequencing normalized with unique cDNA molecular identifiers.

The library was generated by 5' RACE. The listed sequencing device is Illumina HiSeq 2500. A second PCR of about 6 to 11 cycles was run with a J-beta primer mix and a sample-barcoded 5' primer. A unique molecular identifier was introduced onto each TCR beta cDNA molecule by a template-switch 5' adaptor carrying 12 random nucleotides. At least 2.5 million CDR3-containing paired-end reads were obtained from each sample. First-strand cDNA was synthesized from all RNA with the Mint cDNA synthesis kit, primed by a TRBC-specific oligonucleotide. Following uracil-DNA glycosylase treatment, a first 18-cycle PCR with universal primers M1SS and BC2_uni_R was performed on all cDNA. The paper's data handling went like this. Each sample was normalized by randomly selecting 1 million high-quality reads, each carrying a distinct molecular identifier. Instead of being binned into consensus sequences, reads that shared molecular identifiers were thrown out. MiTCR, set to a Q25 quality threshold and the strictest error-elimination algorithm, was used for CDR3 identification, clonotype clustering and error correction. A nonparametric unseen species model using Euler transformation provided a lower-bound estimate of total TCR beta diversity. TCRdb redid the processing of the public reads, applying fastp at Q25 and MiXCR, and retained in-frame beta chains. One record per CDR3 amino acid sequence lists the most common genes and DNA. The authors' filters were not applied to this entry. The table for this sample lists about a million distinct CDR3 sequences; roughly 48% of them were counted only once. The ten top clones hold 13% of the sample.

The trim is 5 bases for V and 7 bases for J, with a gap of 18 bases between the germline ends. CDR1 is given as MNHEY and CDR2 as SVGAGI, both from the germline V gene. The CDR3 covers 14 residues, taking in both the cysteine and the phenylalanine. The CDR3 DNA has 42 bases and is translated from base 1. The paper's findings and limits, for the study overall: Donor CMV infection status was unknown, potentially confounding age-related changes in expanded clonotypes. There was a strong correlation between observed TCR beta diversity and the percentage of naive T cells measured by flow cytometry. As age increased, observed TCR beta diversity per million T cells dropped in a roughly linear way, and a significant reduction was already evident by age around 41. The long-lived group showed more naive CD4+ T cells, fewer expanded clones and increased TCR diversity than the aged group, suggesting age selection. Because profiling used bulk unsorted PBMCs, naive and antigen-experienced compartments could not be compared conclusively. Estimates of total diversity based on one million sequenced T cells were considered lower bounds and underestimates.

Systemically healthy Caucasian individuals from Russia, over 30 in total and aged roughly 6 to 100 years, were included as donors. Each donor gave ten milliliters of peripheral blood, collected into EDTA-treated Vacutainer tubes. Ficoll-Paque density-gradient centrifugation was used to isolate PBMCs, with at least 6.5 million per sample. Trizol reagent was used to extract total RNA from PBMCs, with at least 5 micrograms per sample. For every donor, flow cytometry on a PBMC aliquot measured the percentage of naive CD45RAhigh/CD27high T cells. The clonotype was recovered from a young man in good health. The V and J genes are TRBV6-5 and TRBJ2-7, with a weak D call of TRBD1 (6 bases match). Input material: blood. The DNA sequence follows: TGTGCCAGCAGTGACGGACCGGGACACGGGGAGCAGTACTTC. This translates into CASSDGPGHGEQYF.